These 12 T cell receptor beta chains were sequenced from one sample in a study of blood T cells in healthy people across ages (dated by TCRdb to about 2015). Library preparation used 5' RACE. For sequencing, an Illumina HiSeq 2500 was employed. A second about 7 to 11 cycle PCR used a sample-barcoded 5' primer and a J-beta primer mix. The raw public reads went through TCRdb reprocessing: fastp at Q25, MiXCR clone calling, in-frame beta chains kept. Every CDR3 protein is listed once, alongside the most common genes and DNA of its rows. The sample data list more than 650,000 distinct CDR3 sequences, and roughly 50% of these were observed just once. About 38% of the sample is in the top ten clones. The sample taken for sequencing was blood. These receptor sequences come from a man aged 80 or over in good health.

This rearrangement joins TRBV12-3 or TRBV12-4 to TRBJ2-3; tentatively, D is TRBD1 (5 bases). The CDR3 has 12 amino acids. V lost 7 bases and J lost 7, with 12 bases in between. Written as DNA, the CDR3 is TGTGCCAGCACCCAAGGGGCCTATACGCAGTATTTT. This translates into CASTQGAYTQYF.

This clonotype was counted a few times. This chain connects TRBV9 to TRBJ2-3; 8 bases map to TRBD1. This CDR3 comprises 16 residues. Germline loops: CDR1 SGDLS, CDR2 YYNGEE. The junction had 8 bases not matched to a gene; V was cut back by 3 bases and J by 2 bases. The CDR3 region is CASSETGAFITDTQYF. CDR3 DNA sequence: TGTGCCAGCAGCGAGACAGGGGCCTTTATCACAGATACGCAGTATTTT. The full variable domain, with the rest looked up from reference TRBV9 and TRBJ2-3, is DSGVTQTPKHLITATGQRVTLRCSPRSGDLSVYWYQQSLDQGLQFLIQYYNGEERAKGNILERFSAQQFPDLHSELNLSSLELGDSALYFCASSETGAFITDTQYFGPGTRLTVL.

This chain connects TRBV20-1 to TRBJ2-7; 7 bases agree with TRBD2. The CDR3 covers 16 residues. Germline V CDR1 and CDR2: DFQATT, SNEGSKA (reference sequence). V lost 0 bases and J lost 0; bases outside the gene matches: 8. The CDR3 spells CSARDVGGVSSYEQYF. The DNA for the CDR3 is TGCAGTGCTAGAGATGTGGGAGGGGTGAGCTCCTACGAGCAGTACTTC.

This clonotype has a handful of counts. V usage is TRBV15 and J usage is TRBJ1-6, with D uncertain. V dropped 8 bases and J dropped 10 bases, with 18 bases sitting between them. CDR1 and CDR2 (germline): LNHNV, YYDKDF (reference sequence). The CDR3 totals 14 residues. The CDR3 DNA follows: TGTGCCACCGCCCTGGCCCGGGGAGGATCACCCCTCCACTTT. This codes for CATALARGGSPLHF.

This clonotype was seen only a few times. J is TRBJ2-1 and V is TRBV12-3 or TRBV12-4; TRBD2 matches 11 bases. Germline trimming cut 6 bases from V and 4 bases from J; bases unmatched to any gene: 8. This CDR3 is built from 16 residues. CDR3 protein: CASRGQGTSGYNEQFF. The CDR3 DNA is TGTGCCAGCAGGGGGCAGGGGACTAGCGGTTACAATGAGCAGTTCTTC.

The table lists this clonotype with a few counts. V usage is TRBV7-2 and J usage is TRBJ2-5; the D gene could be TRBD1 or TRBD2 (5 bases each). Germline lookup yields CDR1 SGHTA and CDR2 FQGNSA. Trimming cost V 2 bases and J 5 bases, with 15 bases left between them. The CDR3 spans 15 residues. CDR3 nucleotide sequence: TGTGCCAGCAGCTTAAGAATGGGACGCGGGGAGACCCAGTACTTC. Encoded protein: CASSLRMGRGETQYF.

The rearrangement links TRBV27 to TRBJ1-6; tentatively, D is TRBD1 (6 bases). The CDR3 is made up of 14 amino acids. Germline V lookup: CDR1 MNHEY, CDR2 SMNVEV (reference sequence). V lost 3 bases to trimming and J lost 6 bases, with 9 bases between them. The CDR3, as DNA: TGTGCCAGCAGTTTCCGGGGGCGTAATTCACCCCTCCACTTT. It yields the protein CASSFRGRNSPLHF.

The chain joins TRBV7-2 to TRBJ2-4; 14 bases align to TRBD2. The DNA end favors TRBJ2-7, so the J call may be wrong. The CDR3 is made up of 18 amino acids. CDR1 SGHTA and CDR2 FQGNSA come from the germline V gene. CDR3 sequence: CASSLGTSGSFYSYEQYF. Written as DNA, the CDR3 is TGTGCCAGCAGCCTGGGGACTAGCGGGAGTTTCTACTCCTACGAGCAGTACTTC.

The chain links TRBV6-6 to TRBJ2-3; D is perhaps TRBD1 or TRBD2 (5 bases each). The length of the CDR3 is 15 residues. Germline V gives CDR1 MNHNY, CDR2 SVGAGI (reference sequence). Trimming removed 2 bases from V and 6 bases from J, with 15 bases in between. The CDR3 loop is CASSYAGTISDTQYF. CDR3 in DNA: TGTGCCAGCAGTTACGCCGGGACCATAAGTGATACGCAGTATTTT.

This clonotype occurred a few times. The chain combines TRBV20-1 with TRBJ1-1; D may be TRBD1 (5 bases). CDR3 size: 14 residues. V lost 2 bases, J lost 3 bases, and 13 bases lay in between. Germline values: CDR1 DFQATT, CDR2 SNEGSKA (reference sequence). The CDR3 is CSARYPGRDTEAFF. CDR3 nucleotide sequence: TGCAGTGCTAGATATCCAGGGAGAGACACTGAAGCTTTCTTT.

V usage is TRBV29-1 and J usage is TRBJ2-1; D perhaps matches TRBD2 (6 bases). With 7 bases removed from V and 0 bases from J, the gap between germline ends came to 22 bases. CDR1 is SQVTM, CDR2 ANQGSEA, per germline. The CDR3 is made up of 17 amino acids. DNA for the CDR3: TGCAGCGCTACTACTGGGAGCGGGTCAAGCTCCTACAATGAGCAGTTCTTC. Its protein product is CSATTGSGSSSYNEQFF.

This clonotype was observed a handful of times. The chain recombines TRBV4-1 with TRBJ2-1; 11 bases map to TRBD2. V lost 3 bases to trimming and J lost 9 bases; unmatched junction nucleotides: 10. The length of the CDR3 is 16 residues. Germline assignment: CDR1 MGHRA and CDR2 YSYEKL. The CDR3 coding sequence is TGCGCCAGCAGCCAGCCCACTAGCGGGAGAAGGGGTGAGCAGTTCTTC. Translation: CASSQPTSGRRGEQFF.